These 9 T cell receptor beta chains came from one sample sequenced in a study of blood T cell repertoires in COVID-19. Assay: immunoSEQ multiplex PCR; the TCRdb copy retains only in-frame clones and omits some. In the table there are approximately 38,000 clones, roughly nine tenths of which are singletons. Sequencing was done on a sample of peripheral blood. Receptors were obtained from a man between 60 and 75 years old with COVID-19, enrolled during active disease.

The V gene is TRBV30, the J gene TRBJ2-1; D is perhaps TRBD2 (5 bases). V was clipped by 2 bases and J by 5 bases, with 13 bases between them. This CDR3 has 14 residues. The germline gives CDR1 GTSNPN, CDR2 SVGIG (reference sequence). The CDR3 spells CAWSSDSADNEQFF. The CDR3 DNA sequence: TGTGCCTGGAGTTCGGACTCTGCCGACAATGAGCAGTTCTTC.

The chain uses TRBV11-2 and TRBJ2-7; 10 bases line up with TRBD1. Losses at the gene ends were 3 bases for V and 3 bases for J; bases not matched to a gene: 2. CDR3 length: 14 amino acids. Germline V gives CDR1 SGHAT, CDR2 FQNNGV. The CDR3 is CASSFDRGLYEQYF. CDR3 in DNA: TGTGCCAGCAGCTTCGACAGGGGGCTCTACGAGCAGTACTTC.

This chain uses TRBV29-1 with TRBJ1-1, with 10 bases aligning to TRBD1. After removal of 5 bases from V and 5 bases from J, the junction contained 5 bases not matched to a gene. Germline CDR1 and CDR2: SQVTM and ANQGSEA. The CDR3 length is 13 residues. This CDR3 reads CSVPRQGATEAFF. For the CDR3, the DNA is TGCAGCGTTCCCCGACAGGGGGCTACTGAAGCTTTCTTT.

The V gene is TRBV7-9, the J gene TRBJ1-3; D might be TRBD1 (5 bases). The CDR3 spans 14 residues. Germline assignment: CDR1 SEHNR and CDR2 FQNEAQ (reference sequence). Trimming took 5 bases from V and 2 from J, leaving 10 bases between them. CDR3 nucleotides: TGTGCCAGCAGCCCCATGGGGCCTGGAAACACCATATATTTT. Amino acids: CASSPMGPGNTIYF. The variable domain in full, with the rest retrieved from reference TRBV7-9 and TRBJ1-3, is DTGVSQNPRHKITKRGQNVTFRCDPISEHNRLYWYRQTLGQGPEFLTYFQNEAQLEKSRLLSDRFSAERPKGSFSTLEIQRTEQGDSAMYLCASSPMGPGNTIYFGEGSWLTVV.

The chain employs TRBV6-5 and TRBJ1-2; 9 bases agree with TRBD1. V trimming: 7 bases; J trimming: 4 bases; junction bases outside the gene matches: 10. This CDR3 is built from 15 residues. Germline values: CDR1 MNHEY, CDR2 SVGAGI. CDR3 nucleotides: TGTGCCAGCAAATCACCGGGACAGGGTCCCTATGGCTACACCTTC. Translated: CASKSPGQGPYGYTF.

This chain links TRBV7-2 with TRBJ1-1; D may be TRBD1 (5 bases). The V and J ends lost 5 bases and 6 bases respectively, with 16 bases between them. CDR3 size: 14 residues. Germline CDR1 is SGHTA and CDR2 is FQGNSA. The CDR3: CASSTPAGFAEAFF. Here the CDR3 DNA reads TGTGCCAGCAGCACCCCTGCAGGGTTCGCTGAAGCTTTCTTT.

This rearrangement joins TRBV27 to TRBJ1-1; D is unclear. CDR3 size: 14 residues. V lost 7 bases and J 1 base, leaving 13 bases between the germline ends. CDR1 MNHEY and CDR2 SMNVEV come from the germline V gene (reference sequence). The CDR3 sequence: CASIKEGGNTEAFF. The CDR3, as DNA: TGTGCCAGCATTAAAGAGGGAGGGAACACTGAAGCTTTCTTT.

V usage is TRBV9 and J usage is TRBJ1-1, with TRBD1 as a possible D gene (5 bases). The ends were cut back, 3 bases at V and 2 bases at J, with 14 bases in the middle. CDR3 length equals 15 residues. CDR1 is SGDLS, CDR2 YYNGEE, per germline. The chain's CDR3 is CASSATGGTNTEAFF. The DNA for the CDR3 is TGTGCCAGCAGCGCCACGGGGGGTACAAACACTGAAGCTTTCTTT.

V gene TRBV7-3 combines with J gene TRBJ2-1; the D gene is possibly TRBD2 (8 bases). The CDR3 extends over 15 amino acids. Germline V CDR1 and CDR2: SGHTA, FQGTGA. Trimming pared 5 bases from V and 5 bases from J, leaving 16 bases between. Here the CDR3 reads CASSPGGGQHNEQFF. CDR3 nucleotide sequence: TGTGCCAGCAGCCCCGGGGGGGGACAGCACAATGAGCAGTTCTTC.